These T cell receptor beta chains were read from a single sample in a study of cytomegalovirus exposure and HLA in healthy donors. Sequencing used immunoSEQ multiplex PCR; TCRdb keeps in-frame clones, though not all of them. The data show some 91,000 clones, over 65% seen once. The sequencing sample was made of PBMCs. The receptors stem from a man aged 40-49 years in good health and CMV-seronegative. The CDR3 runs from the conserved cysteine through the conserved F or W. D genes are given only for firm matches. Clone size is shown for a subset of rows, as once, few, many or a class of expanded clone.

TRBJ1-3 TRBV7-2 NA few TGTGCCAGCAGCCCCGGCGGGGGCAGCTCTGGAAACACCATATATTTT CASSPGGGSSGNTIYF
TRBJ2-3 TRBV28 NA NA TGTGCCGCAGGGTCAGGGGGGCTCACAGATACGCAGTATTTT CAAGSGGLTDTQYF
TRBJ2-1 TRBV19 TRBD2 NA TGTGCCAGTAGCCCGACTAGCTCAAGCTCCTACAATGAGCAGTTCTTC CASSPTSSSSYNEQFF
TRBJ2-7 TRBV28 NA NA TGTGCCAGCAGTTTACCTAGATACGAGCAGTACTTC CASSLPRYEQYF
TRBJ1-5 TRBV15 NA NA TGTGCCACCAGCAGAGACAGGGGTTTCAATCAGCCCCAGCATTTT CATSRDRGFNQPQHF
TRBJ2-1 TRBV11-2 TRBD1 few TGTGCCAGCACCTCAAGACAGGGGGCCTCCTACAATGAGCAGTTCTTC CASTSRQGASYNEQFF
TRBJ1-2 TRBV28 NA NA TGTGCCAGCAGTTTAGGCAAGAAGTCGGAGGGCTACACCTTC CASSLGKKSEGYTF
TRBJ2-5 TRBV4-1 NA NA TGCGCCAGCAGCGAGTCAGGAGGTTTACAGAGGGAGACCCAGTACTTC CASSESGGLQRETQYF
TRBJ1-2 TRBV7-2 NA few TGTGCCAGCAGCTTAAGGAGGGAGAGTGGCTACACCTTC CASSLRRESGYTF
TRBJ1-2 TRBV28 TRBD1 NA TGTGCCAGCAGTTTTGTATTACAGGGGGCTCGTGGCTACACCTTC CASSFVLQGARGYTF
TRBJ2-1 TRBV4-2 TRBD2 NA TGTGCCAGCAGCCAAGATCCGCGGGAGGGCTACAATGAGCAGTTCTTC CASSQDPREGYNEQFF
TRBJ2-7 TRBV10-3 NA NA TGTGCCATCAGTGAGTACGGATGGGTCGGGTACGAGCAGTACTTC CAISEYGWVGYEQYF